One and the same sample provided the 24 T cell receptor beta chains below, sequenced in a study of CD8 T cells in Susac syndrome. Random hexamers were used to reverse transcribe the RNA input (about 0.5 to 1 ug). A single record per CDR3 protein comes from TCRdb applying MiXCR to the immunoSEQ multiplex PCR reads. In the table there are over 100,000 distinct CDR3 sequences, 96% of which are singletons. The specimen was CD4+ T cells from PBMCs. These receptors all come from a human donor with Susac syndrome.

V gene TRBV20-1 combines with J gene TRBJ2-3; TRBD1 matches 8 bases. From germline, CDR1 is DFQATT and CDR2 SNEGSKA (reference sequence). V shed 3 bases and J 7 bases; nucleotides not matched to a gene: 3. This CDR3 has 12 residues. In DNA form, the CDR3 reads TGCAGTGCTAGGGACAGGGCTCATACGCAGTATTTT. Translating it yields CSARDRAHTQYF.

The J gene is TRBJ1-5, the V gene TRBV19; no reliable D call. There are 15 residues in the CDR3. Germline CDR1 reads LNHDA; CDR2 reads SQIVND (reference sequence). V lost 7 bases and J lost 4, with 17 bases in between. This CDR3 is CASNPGPLGNQPQHF. The CDR3 nucleotides read TGTGCCAGTAATCCAGGACCCTTGGGGAATCAGCCCCAGCATTTT.

The chain is built from TRBV15 and TRBJ1-4, with a tentative D call TRBD1 (5 bases). Germline-derived CDR1 and CDR2 are LNHNV and YYDKDF (reference sequence). Trimming removed 3 bases at V and 8 bases at J, with 10 bases between. This CDR3 has 13 residues. CDR3 sequence reads: CATSSPQEEKLFF. CDR3 nucleotide sequence: TGTGCCACCAGCAGTCCACAGGAAGAAAAACTGTTTTTT.

A single count supports this clonotype. The genes are TRBV30 and TRBJ2-1; D could derive from TRBD1 or TRBD2 (7 bases each). This CDR3 has 13 residues. V lost 4 bases and J lost 9, with 16 bases in between. Germline loops: CDR1 GTSNPN, CDR2 SVGIG (reference sequence). In DNA, the CDR3 is TGTGCCTGGAATAAGGCAGGGGGGGTTGAGCAGTTCTTC. Translated: CAWNKAGGVEQFF.

This chain connects TRBV18 to TRBJ2-1; no clear D gene. CDR1 and CDR2 from the germline V gene are KGHSH and LQKENI. The CDR3 extends over 13 amino acids. V shed 3 bases and J shed 9 bases, with 12 bases lying between them. CDR3 region: CASSPPSFREQFF. CDR3 sequence (DNA): TGTGCCAGCTCACCCCCAAGCTTCCGTGAGCAGTTCTTC.

This chain uses TRBV20-1 with TRBJ2-3; tentative D call: TRBD2 (6 bases). Trimming took off 3 bases at V and 4 bases at J, with 8 bases between the two ends. The CDR3 runs 12 residues. Germline values: CDR1 DFQATT, CDR2 SNEGSKA (reference sequence). The CDR3, as DNA: TGCAGTGCTAGTCCTAGCGCAGATACGCAGTATTTT. This codes for CSASPSADTQYF.

This chain uses TRBV12-3 or TRBV12-4 with TRBJ2-5; unclear D gene. The CDR3 is 12 residues long. Trimming shortened V by 8 bases and J by 3 bases, and 10 bases separated the two germline ends. CDR3 in amino acids: CASVGVEETQYF. The CDR3, as DNA: TGTGCCAGCGTAGGCGTCGAAGAGACCCAGTACTTC.

J is TRBJ2-5 and V is TRBV12-3 or TRBV12-4, with D possibly TRBD2 on 5 matching bases. There are 17 residues in the CDR3. V was clipped by 5 bases and J by 9 bases, with 28 bases between them. In DNA form, the CDR3 reads TGTGCCAGCAGTACCTTCGTTCGGCAGCGGCAGGCTGATCCCCAGTACTTC. Protein sequence: CASSTFVRQRQADPQYF.

The chain carries TRBV6-2 or TRBV6-3 and TRBJ1-1; 7 positions match TRBD1. The germline CDR1 and CDR2 sequences are MNHEY and SVGEGT. This CDR3 spans 15 amino acids. The V segment lost 6 bases and the J segment 0 bases; nucleotides outside the gene matches: 7. Here the CDR3 reads CASSLGQTLNTEAFF. The CDR3, as DNA: TGTGCCAGCAGCCTGGGACAGACTCTGAACACTGAAGCTTTCTTT.

The rearrangement uses TRBV7-9 and TRBJ2-4; weak D call: TRBD2 (5 bases). This CDR3 has 16 amino acids. With 5 bases removed from V and 2 bases from J, the gap between germline ends came to 16 bases. Germline values: CDR1 SEHNR, CDR2 FQNEAQ (reference sequence). The CDR3 nucleotides are TGTGCCAGCAGCCCAGGTCGGTCGGGATCCAAAAACATTCAGTACTTC. Its protein product is CASSPGRSGSKNIQYF.

CDR3 loop: CASRAGLANTGELFF. The CDR3 DNA reads as TGTGCCAGCAGAGCCGGACTAGCGAACACCGGGGAGCTGTTTTTT. The gene calls are TRBV7-2 and TRBJ2-2, with 7 bases that match TRBD2. CDR1 is SGHTA and CDR2 is FQGNSA in the germline V gene. After removal of 6 bases from V and 0 bases from J, the junction contained 4 bases not matched to a gene. This CDR3 is built from 15 residues. The full variable domain, completed using reference TRBV7-2 and TRBJ2-2, is GAGVSQSPSNKVTEKGKDVELRCDPISGHTALYWYRQSLGQGLEFLIYFQGNSAPDKSGLPSDRFSAERTGGSVSTLTIQRTQQEDSAVYLCASRAGLANTGELFFGEGSRLTVL.

This clonotype was picked up a small number of times. J is TRBJ2-1 and V is TRBV15, with D possibly being TRBD1 (6 bases). The CDR3 loop spans 12 amino acids. V gave up 6 bases and J gave up 4 bases, with 7 bases separating them. Germline loops: CDR1 LNHNV, CDR2 YYDKDF (reference sequence). The CDR3 nucleotides read TGTGCCACCAGGGACAGTTACAATGAGCAGTTCTTC. It yields the protein CATRDSYNEQFF.

The gene calls are TRBV28 and TRBJ2-7, with D possibly matching TRBD1 (6 bases). Trimming shortened V by 4 bases and J by 1 base, and 14 bases separated the two germline ends. CDR3 length: 15 amino acids. Germline V CDR1 and CDR2: MDHEN, SYDVKM. In DNA, the CDR3 is TGTGCCAGCAGTTCGCAGGGGACAATGTCCTACGAGCAGTACTTC. Its protein product is CASSSQGTMSYEQYF.

This chain joins TRBV4-1 and TRBJ2-2; D is unresolved. The CDR3 consists of 15 residues. Trimming removed 4 bases at V and 0 bases at J, with 9 bases between. Germline CDR1 and CDR2: MGHRA and YSYEKL. The CDR3 loop reads CASSRAVTNTGELFF. In DNA, the CDR3 is TGCGCCAGCAGCCGTGCGGTCACGAACACCGGGGAGCTGTTTTTT.

The chain joins TRBV4-2 to TRBJ1-5, with D tentatively TRBD1 (5 bases). Germline V gene data show CDR1 as LGHNA and CDR2 as YNFKEQ. Deletions cut 4 bases from V and 3 bases from J, with 16 bases between. There are 16 residues in the CDR3. For the CDR3, the DNA is TGTGCCAGCAGCCGAGAGGGAGGACAAAACAATCAGCCCCAGCATTTT. Amino acid sequence: CASSREGGQNNQPQHF.

The genes are TRBV20-1 and TRBJ2-5; D not certain. Between the trimmed V and J ends, which lost 2 bases and 2 bases, there was a span of 12 bases. This CDR3 region has 14 residues. Germline CDR1 reads DFQATT; CDR2 reads SNEGSKA (reference sequence). The CDR3 spells CSARLAPEQETQYF. The DNA of the CDR3 is TGCAGTGCTAGATTGGCTCCCGAACAAGAGACCCAGTACTTC.

The V call is TRBV4-2, the J call TRBJ1-5; maybe TRBD1 (6 bases). Germline CDR1 LGHNA, CDR2 YNFKEQ. V was pared by 0 bases and J by 7 bases, with 13 bases between. The length of the CDR3 is 15 residues. The CDR3 bases are TGTGCCAGCAGCCAAGAAGCTTTACAGGGCCAGCCCCAGCATTTT. Protein sequence: CASSQEALQGQPQHF.

The V call is TRBV30, the J call TRBJ2-5, with D possibly matching TRBD1 (5 bases). The germline V gene encodes CDR1 GTSNPN and CDR2 SVGIG (reference sequence). V was pared by 2 bases and J by 5 bases, with 12 bases between. There are 13 residues in the CDR3. This chain's CDR3 is CAWSSGLRETQYF. In DNA form, the CDR3 reads TGTGCCTGGAGTTCAGGGCTTCGGGAGACCCAGTACTTC.

V and J are TRBV4-2 and TRBJ2-3, with 7 positions matching TRBD1. V shed 0 bases and J 13 bases; nucleotides not matched to a gene: 7. This CDR3 comprises 13 residues. Germline values: CDR1 LGHNA, CDR2 YNFKEQ. The CDR3 reads CASSQERDRTKYF. CDR3 nucleotide sequence: TGTGCCAGCAGCCAAGAACGGGACAGAACCAAGTATTTT.

This clonotype appeared a single time. This chain links TRBV12-3 or TRBV12-4 with TRBJ2-5; TRBD1 agrees at 7 bases. This CDR3 contains 15 residues. The ends lost 5 bases at V and 5 bases at J; junction bases unmatched: 11. CDR3: CASSSGQDPRETQYF. In DNA, the CDR3 is TGTGCCAGCAGTAGCGGACAGGACCCCCGGGAGACCCAGTACTTC.

The table lists this clonotype with a count of one. The genes are TRBV15 and TRBJ1-4; D gene unclear. CDR1 is LNHNV and CDR2 is YYDKDF in the germline V gene (reference sequence). The CDR3 is made up of 14 amino acids. V lost 0 bases and J 10 bases, leaving 12 bases between the germline ends. In DNA, the CDR3 is TGTGCCACCAGCAGAGATGAGGTTTTGGGAAAACTGTTTTTT. Translation: CATSRDEVLGKLFF.

The rearrangement links TRBV29-1 to TRBJ2-2; no firm D call. The CDR3 covers 12 residues. Trimming took off 6 bases at V and 6 bases at J, with 11 bases between the two ends. Germline CDR1 is SQVTM and CDR2 is ANQGSEA. The CDR3 region is CSVMRPSGELFF. The CDR3 nucleotides are TGCAGCGTCATGAGACCATCCGGGGAGCTGTTTTTT.

The chain combines TRBV20-1 with TRBJ2-7; 8 nucleotides agree with TRBD2. In germline, CDR1 is DFQATT, CDR2 SNEGSKA (reference sequence). The CDR3 loop spans 15 amino acids. The V and J ends lost 2 bases and 1 base, in that order; junction bases with no gene match: 7. The CDR3 nucleotides are TGCAGTGCTAGACCGACTAGCGTGGGGTCCTACGAGCAGTACTTC. Its translation is CSARPTSVGSYEQYF.

The rearrangement links TRBV12-3 or TRBV12-4 to TRBJ2-7; maybe TRBD2 (5 bases). The CDR3 has 12 residues. V lost 6 bases and J 5 bases, leaving 11 bases between the germline ends. CDR3 in amino acids: CASSFSVNEQYF. The CDR3 DNA follows: TGTGCCAGCAGCTTTAGCGTAAACGAGCAGTACTTC.